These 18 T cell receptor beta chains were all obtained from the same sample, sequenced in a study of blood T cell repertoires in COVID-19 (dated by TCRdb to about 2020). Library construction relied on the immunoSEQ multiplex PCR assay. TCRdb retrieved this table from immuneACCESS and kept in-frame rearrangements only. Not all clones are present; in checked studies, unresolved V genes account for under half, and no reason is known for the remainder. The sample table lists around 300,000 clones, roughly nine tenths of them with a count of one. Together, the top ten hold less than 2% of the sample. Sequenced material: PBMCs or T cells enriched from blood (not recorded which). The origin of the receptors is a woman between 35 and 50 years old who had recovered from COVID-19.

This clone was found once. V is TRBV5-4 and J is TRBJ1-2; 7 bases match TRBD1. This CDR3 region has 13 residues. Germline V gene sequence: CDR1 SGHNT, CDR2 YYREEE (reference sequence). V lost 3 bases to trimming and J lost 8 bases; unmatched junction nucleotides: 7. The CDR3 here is CASSSGQLKGYTF. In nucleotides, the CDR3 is TGTGCCAGCAGCTCGGGACAGCTTAAAGGCTACACCTTC.

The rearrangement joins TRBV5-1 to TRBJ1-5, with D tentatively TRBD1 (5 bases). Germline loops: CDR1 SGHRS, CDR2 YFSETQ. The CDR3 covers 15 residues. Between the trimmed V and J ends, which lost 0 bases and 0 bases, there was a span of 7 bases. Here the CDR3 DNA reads TGCGCCAGCAGCTTGGAGGGGTTTAGCAATCAGCCCCAGCATTTT. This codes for CASSLEGFSNQPQHF.

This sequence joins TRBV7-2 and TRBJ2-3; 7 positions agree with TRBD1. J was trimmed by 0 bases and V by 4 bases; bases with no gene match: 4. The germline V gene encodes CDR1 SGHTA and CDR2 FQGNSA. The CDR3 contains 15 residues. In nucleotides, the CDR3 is TGTGCCAGCAGCTCCAAAGGGGGCAGCACAGATACGCAGTATTTT. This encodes CASSSKGGSTDTQYF.

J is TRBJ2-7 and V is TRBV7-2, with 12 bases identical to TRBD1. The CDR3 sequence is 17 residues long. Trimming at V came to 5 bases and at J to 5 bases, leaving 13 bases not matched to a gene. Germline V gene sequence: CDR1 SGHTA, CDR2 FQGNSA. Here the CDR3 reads CASSPGQGARQFHEQYF. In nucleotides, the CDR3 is TGTGCCAGCAGCCCGGGACAGGGGGCGCGTCAGTTCCACGAGCAGTACTTC. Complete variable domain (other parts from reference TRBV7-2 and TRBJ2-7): GAGVSQSPSNKVTEKGKDVELRCDPISGHTALYWYRQSLGQGLEFLIYFQGNSAPDKSGLPSDRFSAERTGGSVSTLTIQRTQQEDSAVYLCASSPGQGARQFHEQYFGPGTRLTVT.

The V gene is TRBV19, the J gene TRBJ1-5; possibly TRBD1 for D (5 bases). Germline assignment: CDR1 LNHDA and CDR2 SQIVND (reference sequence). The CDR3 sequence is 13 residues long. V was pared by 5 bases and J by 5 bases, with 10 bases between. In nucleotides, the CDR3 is TGTGCCAGTAGTCAACAGGCTGATCAGCCCCAGCATTTT. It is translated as CASSQQADQPQHF. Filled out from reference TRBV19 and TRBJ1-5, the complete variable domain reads DGGITQSPKYLFRKEGQNVTLSCEQNLNHDAMYWYRQDPGQGLRLIYYSQIVNDFQKGDIAEGYSVSREKKESFPLTVTSAQKNPTAFYLCASSQQADQPQHFGDGTRLSIL.

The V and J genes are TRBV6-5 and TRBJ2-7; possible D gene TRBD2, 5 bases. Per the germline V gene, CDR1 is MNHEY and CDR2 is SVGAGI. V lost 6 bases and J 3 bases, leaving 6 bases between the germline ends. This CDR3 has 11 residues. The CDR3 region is CASSRGYEQYF. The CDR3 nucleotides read TGTGCCAGCAGCCGGGGCTACGAGCAGTACTTC.

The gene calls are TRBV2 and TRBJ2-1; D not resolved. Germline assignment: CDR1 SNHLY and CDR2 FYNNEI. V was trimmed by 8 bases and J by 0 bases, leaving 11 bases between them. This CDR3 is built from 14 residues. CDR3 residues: CASEFTRSYNEQFF. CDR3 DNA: TGTGCCAGCGAGTTTACCCGCTCCTACAATGAGCAGTTCTTC.

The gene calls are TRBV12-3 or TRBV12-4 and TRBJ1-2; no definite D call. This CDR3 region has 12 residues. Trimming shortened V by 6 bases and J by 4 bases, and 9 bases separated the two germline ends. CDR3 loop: CASSHSFYGYTF. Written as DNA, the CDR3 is TGTGCCAGCAGCCACAGCTTCTATGGCTACACCTTC.

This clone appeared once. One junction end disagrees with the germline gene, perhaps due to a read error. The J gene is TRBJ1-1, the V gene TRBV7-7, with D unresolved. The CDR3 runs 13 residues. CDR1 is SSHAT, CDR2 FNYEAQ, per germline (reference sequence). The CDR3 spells CASSLFRDTEAFF. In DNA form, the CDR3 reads TGTGCTAGCAGCTTATTTCGGGACACTGAAGCTTTCTTT.

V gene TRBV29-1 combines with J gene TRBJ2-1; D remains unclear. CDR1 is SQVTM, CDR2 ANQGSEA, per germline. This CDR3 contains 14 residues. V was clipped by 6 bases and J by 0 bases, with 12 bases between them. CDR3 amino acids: CSVPSASSYNEQFF. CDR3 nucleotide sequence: TGCAGCGTCCCGTCGGCTAGCTCCTACAATGAGCAGTTCTTC.

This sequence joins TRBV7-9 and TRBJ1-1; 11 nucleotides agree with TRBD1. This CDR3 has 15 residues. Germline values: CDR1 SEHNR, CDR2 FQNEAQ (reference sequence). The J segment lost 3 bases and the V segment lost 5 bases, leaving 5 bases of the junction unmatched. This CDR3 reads CASSPWTGGYTEAFF. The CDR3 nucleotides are TGTGCCAGCAGCCCATGGACAGGGGGCTACACTGAAGCTTTCTTT.

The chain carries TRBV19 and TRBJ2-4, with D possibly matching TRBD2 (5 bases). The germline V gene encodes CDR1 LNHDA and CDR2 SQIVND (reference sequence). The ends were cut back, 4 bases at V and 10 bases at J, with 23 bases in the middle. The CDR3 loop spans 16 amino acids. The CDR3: CASSNPGSPLPPIQYF. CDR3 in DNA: TGTGCCAGTAGTAACCCGGGATCGCCTCTGCCGCCTATTCAGTACTTC.

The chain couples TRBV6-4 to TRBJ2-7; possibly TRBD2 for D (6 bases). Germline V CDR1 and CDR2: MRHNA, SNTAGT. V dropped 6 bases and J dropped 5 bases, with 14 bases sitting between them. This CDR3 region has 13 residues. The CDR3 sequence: CASSPSDQDEQYF. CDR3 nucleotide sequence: TGTGCCAGCAGCCCTAGCGATCAGGACGAGCAGTACTTC.

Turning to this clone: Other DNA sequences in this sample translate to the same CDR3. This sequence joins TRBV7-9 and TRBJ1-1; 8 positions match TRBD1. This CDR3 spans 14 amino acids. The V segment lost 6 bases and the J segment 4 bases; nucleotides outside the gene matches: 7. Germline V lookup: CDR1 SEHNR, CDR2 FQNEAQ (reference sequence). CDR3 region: CASSLTGVGTEAFF. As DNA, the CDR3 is TGTGCCAGCAGTTTGACAGGGGTAGGCACTGAAGCTTTCTTT. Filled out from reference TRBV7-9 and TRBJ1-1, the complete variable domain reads DTGVSQNPRHKITKRGQNVTFRCDPISEHNRLYWYRQTLGQGPEFLTYFQNEAQLEKSRLLSDRFSAERPKGSFSTLEIQRTEQGDSAMYLCASSLTGVGTEAFFGQGTRLTVV.

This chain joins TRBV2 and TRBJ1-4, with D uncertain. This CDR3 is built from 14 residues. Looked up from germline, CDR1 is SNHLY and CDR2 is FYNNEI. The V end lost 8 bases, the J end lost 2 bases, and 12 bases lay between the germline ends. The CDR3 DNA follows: TGTGCCAGCTCGGTAGGGAGGACTAATGAAAAACTGTTTTTT. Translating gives CASSVGRTNEKLFF.

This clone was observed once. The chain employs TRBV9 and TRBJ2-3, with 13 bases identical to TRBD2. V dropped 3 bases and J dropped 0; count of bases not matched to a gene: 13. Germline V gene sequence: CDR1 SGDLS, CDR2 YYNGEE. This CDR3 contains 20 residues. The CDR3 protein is CASSAQGRLAGGGSTDTQYF. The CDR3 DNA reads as TGTGCCAGCAGCGCCCAGGGGAGACTAGCGGGGGGCGGTAGCACAGATACGCAGTATTTT.

CDR3: CASSPWTGPSTDTQYF. The CDR3 nucleotides read TGTGCCAGTAGTCCCTGGACAGGGCCTAGCACAGATACGCAGTATTTT. V is TRBV19 and J is TRBJ2-3; 8 bases are shared with TRBD1. The CDR3 runs 16 residues. With V trimmed by 5 bases and J by 0 bases, 7 bases remained unmatched. Germline V gene data show CDR1 as LNHDA and CDR2 as SQIVND (reference sequence).

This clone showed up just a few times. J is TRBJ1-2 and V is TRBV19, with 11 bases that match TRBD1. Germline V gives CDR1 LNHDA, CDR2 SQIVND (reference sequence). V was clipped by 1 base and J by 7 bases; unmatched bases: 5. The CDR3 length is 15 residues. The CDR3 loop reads CASSIVGQGASGYTF. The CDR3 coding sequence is TGTGCCAGTAGTATAGTCGGACAGGGGGCGTCTGGCTACACCTTC.